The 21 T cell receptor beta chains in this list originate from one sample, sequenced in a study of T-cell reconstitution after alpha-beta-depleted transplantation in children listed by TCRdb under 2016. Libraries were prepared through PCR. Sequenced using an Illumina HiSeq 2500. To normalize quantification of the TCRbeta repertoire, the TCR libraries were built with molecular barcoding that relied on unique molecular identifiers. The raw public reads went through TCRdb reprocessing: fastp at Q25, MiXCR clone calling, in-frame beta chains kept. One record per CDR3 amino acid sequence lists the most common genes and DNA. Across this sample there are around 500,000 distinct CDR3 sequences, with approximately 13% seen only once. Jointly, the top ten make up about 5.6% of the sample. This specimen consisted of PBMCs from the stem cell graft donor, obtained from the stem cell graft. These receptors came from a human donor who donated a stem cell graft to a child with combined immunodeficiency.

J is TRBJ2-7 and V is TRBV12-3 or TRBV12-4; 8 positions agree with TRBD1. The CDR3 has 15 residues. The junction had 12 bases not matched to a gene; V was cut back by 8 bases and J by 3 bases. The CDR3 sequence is CASGRQGAPDYEQYF. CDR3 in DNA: TGTGCCAGCGGTAGGCAGGGGGCCCCCGACTACGAGCAGTACTTC.

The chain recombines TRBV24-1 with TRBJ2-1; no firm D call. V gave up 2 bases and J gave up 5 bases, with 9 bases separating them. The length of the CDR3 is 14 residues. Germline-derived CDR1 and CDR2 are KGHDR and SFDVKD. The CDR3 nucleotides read TGTGCCACCAGTGATTATGGGGAAAACAATGAGCAGTTCTTC. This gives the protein CATSDYGENNEQFF.

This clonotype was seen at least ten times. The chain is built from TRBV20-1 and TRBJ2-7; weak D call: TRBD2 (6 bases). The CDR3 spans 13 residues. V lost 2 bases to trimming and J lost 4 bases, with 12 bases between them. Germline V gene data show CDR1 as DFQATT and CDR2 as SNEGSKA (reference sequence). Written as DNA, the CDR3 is TGCAGTGCTAGACACTTGGAGGGTTACGAGCAGTACTTC. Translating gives CSARHLEGYEQYF.

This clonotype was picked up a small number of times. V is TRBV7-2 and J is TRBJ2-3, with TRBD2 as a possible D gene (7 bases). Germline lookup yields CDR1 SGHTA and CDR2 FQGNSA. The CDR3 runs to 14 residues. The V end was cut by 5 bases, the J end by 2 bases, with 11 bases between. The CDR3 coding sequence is TGTGCCAGCAGCAGGGGGGGGCTCACAGATACGCAGTATTTT. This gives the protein CASSRGGLTDTQYF.

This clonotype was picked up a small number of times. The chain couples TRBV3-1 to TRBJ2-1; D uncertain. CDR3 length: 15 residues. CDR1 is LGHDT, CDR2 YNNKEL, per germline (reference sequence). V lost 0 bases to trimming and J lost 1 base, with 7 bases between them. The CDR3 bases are TGTGCCAGCAGCCAAGATTACTCGTCCTACAATGAGCAGTTCTTC. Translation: CASSQDYSSYNEQFF.

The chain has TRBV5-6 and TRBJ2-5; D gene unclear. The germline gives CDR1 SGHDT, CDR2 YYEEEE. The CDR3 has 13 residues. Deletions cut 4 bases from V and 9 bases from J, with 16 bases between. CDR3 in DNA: TGTGCCAGCAGCCTGCCGGCTCTGGTGGCCCAGTACTTC. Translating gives CASSLPALVAQYF.

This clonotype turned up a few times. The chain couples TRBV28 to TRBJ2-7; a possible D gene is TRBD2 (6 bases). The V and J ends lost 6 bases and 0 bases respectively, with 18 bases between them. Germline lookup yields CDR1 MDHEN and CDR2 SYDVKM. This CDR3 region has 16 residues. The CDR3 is CASSIAARARSYEQYF. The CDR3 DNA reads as TGTGCCAGCAGCATAGCGGCCCGAGCCCGCTCCTACGAGCAGTACTTC.

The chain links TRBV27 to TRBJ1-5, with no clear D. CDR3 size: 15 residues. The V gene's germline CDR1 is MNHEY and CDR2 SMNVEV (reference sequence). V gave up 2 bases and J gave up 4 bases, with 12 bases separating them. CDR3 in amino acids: CASSLAGSTNQPQHF. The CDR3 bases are TGTGCCAGCAGTTTAGCGGGATCTACTAATCAGCCCCAGCATTTT.

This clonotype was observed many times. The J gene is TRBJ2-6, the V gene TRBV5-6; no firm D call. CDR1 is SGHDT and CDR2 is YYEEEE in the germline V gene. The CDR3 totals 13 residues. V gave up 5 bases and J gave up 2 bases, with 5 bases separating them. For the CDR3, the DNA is TGTGCCAGCAGGGTACCTGGGGCCAACGTCCTGACTTTC. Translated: CASRVPGANVLTF.

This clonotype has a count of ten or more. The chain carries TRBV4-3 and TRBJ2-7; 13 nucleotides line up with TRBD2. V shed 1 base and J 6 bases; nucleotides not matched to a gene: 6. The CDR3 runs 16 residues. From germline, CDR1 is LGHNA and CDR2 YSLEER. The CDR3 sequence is CASSQGTGTSGVEQYF. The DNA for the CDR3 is TGCGCCAGCAGCCAAGGGACCGGGACTAGCGGGGTCGAGCAGTACTTC.

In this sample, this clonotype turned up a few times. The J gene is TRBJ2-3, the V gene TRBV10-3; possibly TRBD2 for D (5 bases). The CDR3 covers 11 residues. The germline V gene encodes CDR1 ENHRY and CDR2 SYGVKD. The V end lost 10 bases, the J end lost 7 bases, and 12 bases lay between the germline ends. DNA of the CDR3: TGTGCCACCGAGACCGGGAATACGCAGTATTTT. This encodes CATETGNTQYF.

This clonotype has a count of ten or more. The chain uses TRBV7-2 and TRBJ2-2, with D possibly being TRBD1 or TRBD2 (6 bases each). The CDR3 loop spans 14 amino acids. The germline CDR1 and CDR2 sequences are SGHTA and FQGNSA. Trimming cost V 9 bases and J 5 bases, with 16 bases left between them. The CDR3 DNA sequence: TGTGCCAGTAGACGGGGGCCGGGGACCGGGGAGCTGTTTTTT. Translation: CASRRGPGTGELFF.

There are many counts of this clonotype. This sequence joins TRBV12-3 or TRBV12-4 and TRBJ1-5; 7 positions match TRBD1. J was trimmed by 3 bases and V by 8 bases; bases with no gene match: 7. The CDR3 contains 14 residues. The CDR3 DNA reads TGTGCCAGCTCAGGACAGGTTAACAATCAGCCCCAGCATTTT. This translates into CASSGQVNNQPQHF.

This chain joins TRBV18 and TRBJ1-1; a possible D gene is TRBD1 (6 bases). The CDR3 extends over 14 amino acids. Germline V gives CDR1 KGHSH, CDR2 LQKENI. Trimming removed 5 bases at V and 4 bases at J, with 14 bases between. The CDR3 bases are TGTGCCAGCTCAATAGGGGGAAGAGGCACTGAAGCTTTCTTT. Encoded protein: CASSIGGRGTEAFF.

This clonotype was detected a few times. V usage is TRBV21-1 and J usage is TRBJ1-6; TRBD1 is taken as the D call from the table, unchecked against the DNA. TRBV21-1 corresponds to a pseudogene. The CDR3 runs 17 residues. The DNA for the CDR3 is TGTGCCAGCAGCAAAAGTCCCCGGACAGAACTACTGTCACCCCTCCACTTT. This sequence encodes CASSKSPRTELLSPLHF.

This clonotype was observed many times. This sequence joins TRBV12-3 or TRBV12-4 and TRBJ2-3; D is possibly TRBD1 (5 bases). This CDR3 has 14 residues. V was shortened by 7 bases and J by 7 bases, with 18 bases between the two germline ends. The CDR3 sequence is CASNLRGSHNTQYF. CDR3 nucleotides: TGTGCCAGCAACCTTAGGGGCAGCCATAATACGCAGTATTTT.

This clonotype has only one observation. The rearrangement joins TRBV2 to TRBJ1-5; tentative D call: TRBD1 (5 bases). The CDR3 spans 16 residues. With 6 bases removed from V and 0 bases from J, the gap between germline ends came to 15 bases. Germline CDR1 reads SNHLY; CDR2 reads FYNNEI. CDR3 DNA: TGTGCCAGCAGGGCCGGGACGGGGTATAGCAATCAGCCCCAGCATTTT. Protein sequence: CASRAGTGYSNQPQHF.

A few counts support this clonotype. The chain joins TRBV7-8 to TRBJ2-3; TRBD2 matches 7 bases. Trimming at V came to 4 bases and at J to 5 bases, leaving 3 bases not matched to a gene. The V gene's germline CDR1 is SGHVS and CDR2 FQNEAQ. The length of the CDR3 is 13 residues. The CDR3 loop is CASSWRGRDTQYF. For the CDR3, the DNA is TGTGCCAGCAGCTGGCGGGGGAGAGATACGCAGTATTTT. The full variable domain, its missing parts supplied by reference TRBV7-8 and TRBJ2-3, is GAGVSQSPRYKVAKRGQDVALRCDPISGHVSLFWYQQALGQGPEFLTYFQNEAQLDKSGLPSDRFFAERPEGSVSTLKIQRTQQEDSAVYLCASSWRGRDTQYFGPGTRLTVL.

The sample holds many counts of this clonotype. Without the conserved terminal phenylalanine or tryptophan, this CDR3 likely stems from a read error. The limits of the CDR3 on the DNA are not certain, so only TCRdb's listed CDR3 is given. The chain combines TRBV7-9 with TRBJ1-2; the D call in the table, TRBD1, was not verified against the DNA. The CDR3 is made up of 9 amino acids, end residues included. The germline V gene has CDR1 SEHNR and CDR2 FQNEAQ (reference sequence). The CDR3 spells CASSLTPGS.

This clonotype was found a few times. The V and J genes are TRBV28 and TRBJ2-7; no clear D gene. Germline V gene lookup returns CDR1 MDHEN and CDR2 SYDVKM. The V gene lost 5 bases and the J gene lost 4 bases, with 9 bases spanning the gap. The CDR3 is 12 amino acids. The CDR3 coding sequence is TGTGCCAGCAGTCTACCTCTATACGAGCAGTACTTC. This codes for CASSLPLYEQYF.

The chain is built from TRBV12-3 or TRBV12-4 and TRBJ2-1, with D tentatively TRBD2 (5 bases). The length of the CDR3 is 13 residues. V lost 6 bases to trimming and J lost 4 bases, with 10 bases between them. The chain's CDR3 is CASSSTRYNEQFF. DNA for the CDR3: TGTGCCAGCAGCTCAACTAGATACAATGAGCAGTTCTTC.